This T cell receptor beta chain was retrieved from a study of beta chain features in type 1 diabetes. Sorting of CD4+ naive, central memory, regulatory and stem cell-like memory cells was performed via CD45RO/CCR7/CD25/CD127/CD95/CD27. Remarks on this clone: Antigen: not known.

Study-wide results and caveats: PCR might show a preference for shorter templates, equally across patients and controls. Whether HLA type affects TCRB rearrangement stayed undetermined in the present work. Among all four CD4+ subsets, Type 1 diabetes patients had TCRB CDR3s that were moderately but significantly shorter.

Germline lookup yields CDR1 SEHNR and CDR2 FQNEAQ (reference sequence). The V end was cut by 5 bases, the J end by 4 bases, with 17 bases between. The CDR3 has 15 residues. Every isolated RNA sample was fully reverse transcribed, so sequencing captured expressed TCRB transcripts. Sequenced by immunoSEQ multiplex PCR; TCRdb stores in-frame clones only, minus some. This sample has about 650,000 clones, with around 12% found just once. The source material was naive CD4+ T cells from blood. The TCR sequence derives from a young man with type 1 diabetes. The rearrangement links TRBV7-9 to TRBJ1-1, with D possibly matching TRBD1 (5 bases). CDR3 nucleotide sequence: TGTGCCAGCAGCCAACTTGGGGGATCGGGCACTGAAGCTTTCTTT. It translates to CASSQLGGSGTEAFF.